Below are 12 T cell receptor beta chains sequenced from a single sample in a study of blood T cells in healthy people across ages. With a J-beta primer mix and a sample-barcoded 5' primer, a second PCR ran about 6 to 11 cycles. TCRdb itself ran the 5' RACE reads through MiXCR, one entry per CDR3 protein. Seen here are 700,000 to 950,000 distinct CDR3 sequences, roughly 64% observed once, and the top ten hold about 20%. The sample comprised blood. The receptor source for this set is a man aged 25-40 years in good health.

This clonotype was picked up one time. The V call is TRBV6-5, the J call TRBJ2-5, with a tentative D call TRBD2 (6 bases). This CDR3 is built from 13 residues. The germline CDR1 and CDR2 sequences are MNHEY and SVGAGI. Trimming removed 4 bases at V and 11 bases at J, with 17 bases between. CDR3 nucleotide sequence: TGTGCCAGCAGTTGGCGGGATGGAAGAGAGCAGTACTTC. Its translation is CASSWRDGREQYF.

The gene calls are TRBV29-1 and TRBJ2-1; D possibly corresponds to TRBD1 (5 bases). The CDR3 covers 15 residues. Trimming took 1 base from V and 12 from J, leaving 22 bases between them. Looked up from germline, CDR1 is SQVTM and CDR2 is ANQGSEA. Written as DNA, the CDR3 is TGCAGCGTTGAAGGTTTGGATCCCGCAACAGGCGTGCAGTTCTTC. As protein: CSVEGLDPATGVQFF.

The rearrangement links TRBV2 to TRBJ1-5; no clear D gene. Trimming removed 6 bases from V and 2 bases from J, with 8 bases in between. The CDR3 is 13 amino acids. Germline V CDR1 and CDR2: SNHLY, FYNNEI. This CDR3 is CASRTGGNQPQHF. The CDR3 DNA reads TGTGCCAGCAGAACTGGTGGCAATCAGCCCCAGCATTTT.

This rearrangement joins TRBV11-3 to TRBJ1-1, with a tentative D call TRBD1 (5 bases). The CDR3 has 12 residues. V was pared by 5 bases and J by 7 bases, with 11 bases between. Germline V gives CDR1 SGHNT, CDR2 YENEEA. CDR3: CASSDSGGEAFF. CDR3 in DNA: TGTGCCAGCAGCGATTCCGGGGGTGAAGCTTTCTTT.

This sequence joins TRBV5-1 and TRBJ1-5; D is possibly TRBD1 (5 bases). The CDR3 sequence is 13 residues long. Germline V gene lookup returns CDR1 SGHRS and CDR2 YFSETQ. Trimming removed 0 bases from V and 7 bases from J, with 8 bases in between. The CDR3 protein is CASSLEGWQPQHF. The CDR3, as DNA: TGCGCCAGCAGCTTGGAGGGGTGGCAGCCCCAGCATTTT.

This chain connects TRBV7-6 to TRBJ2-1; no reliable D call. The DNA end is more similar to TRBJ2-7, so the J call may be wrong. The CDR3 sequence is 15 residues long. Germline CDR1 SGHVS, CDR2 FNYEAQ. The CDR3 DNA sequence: TGTGCCAGCAGCTTACGTGCGAGCTCCTACAATGAGCAGTACTTC. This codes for CASSLRASSYNEQYF.

CDR3 protein: CASTDQGGSYNEQFF. In DNA, the CDR3 is TGTGCCAGCACCGATCAGGGGGGTTCCTACAATGAGCAGTTCTTC. The chain uses TRBV6-1 and TRBJ2-1; possible D gene TRBD1, 7 bases. CDR3 length equals 15 residues. Germline values: CDR1 MNHNS, CDR2 SASEGT. V was cut by 7 bases and J by 1 base, with 14 bases left in between.

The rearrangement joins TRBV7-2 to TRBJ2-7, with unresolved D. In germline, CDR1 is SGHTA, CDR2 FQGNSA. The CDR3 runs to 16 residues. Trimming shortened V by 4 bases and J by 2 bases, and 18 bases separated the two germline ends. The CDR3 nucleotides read TGTGCCAGCAGCTCCCTTCTTCCGACAAATACCTACGAGCAGTACTTC. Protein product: CASSSLLPTNTYEQYF.

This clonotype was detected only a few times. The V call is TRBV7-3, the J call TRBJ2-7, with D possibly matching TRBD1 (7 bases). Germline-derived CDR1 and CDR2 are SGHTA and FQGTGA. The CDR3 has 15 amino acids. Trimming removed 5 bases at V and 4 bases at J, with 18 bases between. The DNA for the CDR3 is TGTGCCAGCAGCCCCCATGGGGGGACAGTGTACGAGCAGTACTTC. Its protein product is CASSPHGGTVYEQYF.

The CDR3 DNA reads as TGTGCCTGGACTAGCGGGGAATACGAGCAGTACTTC. It translates to CAWTSGEYEQYF. This sequence joins TRBV30 and TRBJ2-7, with TRBD2 matching 9 bases. CDR1 and CDR2 (germline): GTSNPN, SVGIG (reference sequence). The CDR3 is 12 amino acids. V lost 4 bases to trimming and J lost 4 bases; unmatched junction nucleotides: 2.

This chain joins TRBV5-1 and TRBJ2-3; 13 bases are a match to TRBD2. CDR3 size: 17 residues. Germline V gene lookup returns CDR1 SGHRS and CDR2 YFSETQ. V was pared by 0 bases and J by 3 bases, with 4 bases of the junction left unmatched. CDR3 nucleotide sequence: TGCGCCAGCAGCTTGGGGACTAGCGGGAGAGTAACAGATACGCAGTATTTT. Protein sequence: CASSLGTSGRVTDTQYF.

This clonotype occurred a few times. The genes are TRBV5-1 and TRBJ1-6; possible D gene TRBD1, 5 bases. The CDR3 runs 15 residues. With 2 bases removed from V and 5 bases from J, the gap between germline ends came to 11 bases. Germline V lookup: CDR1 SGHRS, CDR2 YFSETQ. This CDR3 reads CASSLMGQNNSPLHF. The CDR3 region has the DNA TGCGCCAGCAGCTTAATGGGGCAAAATAATTCACCCCTCCACTTT.